Given below is one T cell receptor (beta chain) in context. This clone has just one count. Its antigen remains undetermined. Base qualities are not at hand, and no much larger clone is one base apart. Including cysteine and phenylalanine, the CDR3 has 16 amino acids. Just CDR3 DNA is preserved here, 48 bases in frame from base 1. Sequences SGDLS (CDR1) and YYNGEE (CDR2) are obtained from the germline V gene. The germline V end is reduced by 4 bases and the J end by 5 bases; junction bases left unmatched: 13. In light of the paper, this sample's time point label describes: about 28 days (+/-7) after the second vaccine dose. AZD1222 recipients given second doses at about 4 weeks or at about 12 weeks were pooled, since spike-specific TCR depth and breadth were not found to differ between the two schedules. Vaccinee samples came from UK trials COV001 and COV002, including a single-blind randomized controlled phase 2/3 trial of AZD1222 (ChAdOx1 nCoV-19) in healthy adults. Trial participant PBMC samples were collected at day 0 and day 28 after the second dose for TCRbeta chain sequencing.

The CDR3 regions of human TCRbeta chains were analyzed by immunosequencing. As for the original processing: Repertoire TCRs were matched against a reference library of SARS-CoV-2-specific TCRs generated with the MIRA antigen-specificity platform. Breadth was defined as the fraction of unique TCRs that were SARS-CoV-2-associated. Depth was defined as the fraction of total T cells that were SARS-CoV-2-associated. Using the MIRA data, every spike-specific TCR was mapped to the spike region that the TCR reacted to and assigned to either a CD4 or a CD8 class. Log10-transformed breadth and depth values were compared by one-way ANOVA with Sidak's multiple comparisons tests. TCRdb mirrors the immuneACCESS table, restricted to in-frame sequences. Some clones are absent from its copies; in checked studies, under half trace to an unresolved V gene, and the reason for the others is unknown. V, J and clone size were drawn from that table, and D and trimming were deduced from the DNA. This sample holds 180,000 or so clones; 85% to 95% were observed only once. The ten largest clones take up 1% of the sample.

This entry belongs to a study of T cell responses to AZD1222 COVID-19 vaccine (dated by TCRdb to about 2021). For context, the study as a whole: A total of under 250 trial participants underwent TCR sequencing, of whom 207 had received two doses of AZD1222 and roughly 26 had received two doses of the MenACWY control vaccine. Trial participants were enrolled by age into subgroups of 18-55, 56-69 and 70-plus years, and around 150, 29 and 61 TCR-sequenced participants, respectively, were included in these subgroups.

The research as a whole found: The vaccine-associated CD4 TCRs covered the entire spike protein, and the dominant responses fell in regions 160-218 and 743-854. After two AZD1222 doses, spike-specific TCR breadth and depth were significantly higher than at day 0 and than in MenACWY recipients. Most participants were white British and females outnumbered males, and the authors suggested that clonal diversity may have been underestimated. Nearly half of unique spike-specific TCRs reportedly recognized epitopes outside regions mutated in the B.1.351 and B.1.1.7 variants. Because no day 14 peak-response samples were available, repertoires were characterized only after the peak T cell response. Only five or six AZD1222 recipients were SARS-CoV-2 seropositive at baseline, limiting conclusions about previously exposed vaccinees. In the small 56-69-year group, the increase in depth fell short of significance, most likely because of low power.

This sample comprised peripheral blood, obtained 28 days after the second AZD1222 dose. The clonotype comes from an adult who received the AZD1222 COVID-19 vaccine. The chain is assembled from TRBV9 and TRBJ2-5; 8 of the junction bases match TRBD2. The DNA sequence follows: TGTGCCAGCAGCCCCCCCGGGGGGGACAAGGGGGAGACCCAGTACTTC. This codes for CASSPPGGDKGETQYF.